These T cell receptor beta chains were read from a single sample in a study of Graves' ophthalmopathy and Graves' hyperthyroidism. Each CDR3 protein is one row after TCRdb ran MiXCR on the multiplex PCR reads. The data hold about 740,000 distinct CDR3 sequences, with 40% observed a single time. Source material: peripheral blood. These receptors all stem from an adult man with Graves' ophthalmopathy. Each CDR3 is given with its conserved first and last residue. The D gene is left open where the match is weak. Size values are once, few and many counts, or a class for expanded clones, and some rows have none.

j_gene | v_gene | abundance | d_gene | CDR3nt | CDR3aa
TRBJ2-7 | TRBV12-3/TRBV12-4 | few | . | TGTGCCAGCAGGGGTCAACAAGACTACGAGCAGTACTTC | CASRGQQDYEQYF
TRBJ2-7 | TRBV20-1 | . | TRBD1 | TGCAGTGCTAAGCCCAGGGGGTTCTACGAGCAGTACTTC | CSAKPRGFYEQYF
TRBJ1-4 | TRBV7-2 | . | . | TGTGCCAGCAGCCAACGCCAGGGACTGGGAGAAAAACTGTTTTTT | CASSQRQGLGEKLFF
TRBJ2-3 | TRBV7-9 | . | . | TGTGCCAGCAGCTTAGACTTTTCGGACGCCCAGTATTTT | CASSLDFSDAQYF
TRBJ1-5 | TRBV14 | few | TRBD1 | TGTGCCAGCAGCCCGACAGGGGTTATGCAGCCCCAGCATTTT | CASSPTGVMQPQHF
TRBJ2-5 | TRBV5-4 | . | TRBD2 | TGTGCCAGCAGCTTGGCGGGGGGGAAGGGAGAGACCCAGTACTTC | CASSLAGGKGETQYF
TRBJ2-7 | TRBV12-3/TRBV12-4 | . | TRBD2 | TGTGCCAGCAGTTTGCAGCGGGAGGGTTCCTACGAGCAGTACTTC | CASSLQREGSYEQYF
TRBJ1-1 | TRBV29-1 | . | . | TGCAGCGTTGGTCGGGGGGCCGTGAACACTGAAGCTTTCTTT | CSVGRGAVNTEAFF
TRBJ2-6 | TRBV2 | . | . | TGTGCCAGCAGTTCTCGACAGAGCTCTGGGGCCAACGTCCTGACTTTC | CASSSRQSSGANVLTF
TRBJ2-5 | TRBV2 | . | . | TGTGCCAGCAGCCCGGGTACCTTCCAAGAGACCCAGTACTTC | CASSPGTFQETQYF
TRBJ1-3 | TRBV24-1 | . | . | TGTGCCACCGCTTTGGGCTCTGGAAACACCATATATTTT | CATALGSGNTIYF
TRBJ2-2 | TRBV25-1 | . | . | TGTGCCTGGAGTGTAGCGGTAACGAACACCGGGGAGCTGTTTTTT | CAWSVAVTNTGELFF
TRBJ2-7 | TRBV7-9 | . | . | TGTGCCAGCAGGGGAGAGGTGCTGGCCGAGCAGTACTTC | CASRGEVLAEQYF
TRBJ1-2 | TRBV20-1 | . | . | TGCAGCCCAAGGTGGGGGAACTATGGCCACACCTTC | CSPRWGNYGHTF
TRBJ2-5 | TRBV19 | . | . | TGTGCCAGTAGTATTACAGGCCCAGGGCGGGGGACCCAGTACTTC | CASSITGPGRGTQYF
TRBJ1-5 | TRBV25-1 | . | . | TGTGCCAGCAGCTTCGGGGAGACCCAGCATTTT | CASSFGETQHF
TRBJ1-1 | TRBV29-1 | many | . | TGCAGCGAGGGACATAAAGCTTTCTTT | CSEGHKAFF
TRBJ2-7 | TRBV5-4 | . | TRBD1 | TGTGCCAGCAGCTCCCAACAGGGGGCGAACGAGCAGTACTTC | CASSSQQGANEQYF
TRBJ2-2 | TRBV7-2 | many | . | TGTGCCAGCAGCTTACTGAGGGGCACCGGGGAGCTGTTTTTT | CASSLLRGTGELFF
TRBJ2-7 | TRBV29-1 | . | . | TGCAGCGTTGAAAGGGTGAATGAGCAGTACTTC | CSVERVNEQYF
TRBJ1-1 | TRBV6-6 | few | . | TGTGCCGCATCGAGGGAGCTGGGCACTGAAGCTTTCTTT | CAASRELGTEAFF
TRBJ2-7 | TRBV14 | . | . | TGTGCCAGCAGCCAAGTGTCGGCTCCCCTCTACGAGCAGTACTTC | CASSQVSAPLYEQYF
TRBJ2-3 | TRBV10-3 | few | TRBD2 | TGTGCCATCAGTGGACTAGCGGTTAGCACAGATACGCAGTATTTT | CAISGLAVSTDTQYF
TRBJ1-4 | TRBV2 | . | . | TGTGCCAGCAGGCCGACAGGTTTTGCTAATGAAAAACTGTTTTTT | CASRPTGFANEKLFF
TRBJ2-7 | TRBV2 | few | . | TGTGCCAGCAGTGAAGCAGCCCTCTACGAGCAGTACTTC | CASSEAALYEQYF
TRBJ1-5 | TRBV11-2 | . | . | TGTGCCAGCAGCTTTACCGGGGCTTGGGGACAGCCCCAGCATTTT | CASSFTGAWGQPQHF
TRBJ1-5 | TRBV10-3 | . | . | TGTGCCATCAGTGAGTTCGGGGCAAGCAATCAGCCCCAGCATTTT | CAISEFGASNQPQHF
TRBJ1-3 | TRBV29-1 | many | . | TGCAGCGTCACTTTTGGAAACACCATATATTTT | CSVTFGNTIYF
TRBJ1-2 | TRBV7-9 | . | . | TGTGCCAGCAGCCAAGGACAGCCCGGCTATGGCTACGCCTTC | CASSQGQPGYGYAF
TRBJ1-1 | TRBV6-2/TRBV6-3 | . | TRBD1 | TGTGCCAGCAGTTACACAGGGGATCGCACTGAAGCTTTCTTT | CASSYTGDRTEAFF
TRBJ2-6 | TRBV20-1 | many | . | TGCAGTGCTAGGGCTGGGGCCAACGTCCTGACTTTC | CSARAGANVLTF
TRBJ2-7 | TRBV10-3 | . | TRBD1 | TGTGCCATCAGTGGGCCACTAAGGGGGCCCACCTACGAGCAGTACTTC | CAISGPLRGPTYEQYF
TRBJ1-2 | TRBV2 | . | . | TGTGCCAGCAGTTTGAGGGGGGGGACCTATGGCTACACCTTC | CASSLRGGTYGYTF
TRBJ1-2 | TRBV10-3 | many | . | TGTGCCATCAGTGAGCCAGGACGCGTGGAGGGCTACACCTTC | CAISEPGRVEGYTF
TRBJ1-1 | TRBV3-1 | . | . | TGTGCCAGCAGCCGGTCGGGTGTGAACACTGAAGCTTTCTTT | CASSRSGVNTEAFF
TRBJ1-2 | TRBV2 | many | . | TGTGCCAGCAGTGAGGAAGGGGACGGTGGCTACACCTTC | CASSEEGDGGYTF
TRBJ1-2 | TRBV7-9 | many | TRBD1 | TGTGCCAGTACGACAGGGAACTATGGCTACACCTTC | CASTTGNYGYTF
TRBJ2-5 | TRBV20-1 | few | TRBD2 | TGCAGTGCTAGCTATAGCGGGGGTCCGGAGACCCAGTACTTC | CSASYSGGPETQYF
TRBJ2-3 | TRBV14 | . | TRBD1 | TGTGCCAGCGGCAGCTCCACAGGGGTGGATACGCAGTATTTT | CASGSSTGVDTQYF
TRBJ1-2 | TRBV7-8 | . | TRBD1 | TGTGCCAGCAGCTTAGGTCAGACAGGGAGTGACGGCTACACCTTC | CASSLGQTGSDGYTF
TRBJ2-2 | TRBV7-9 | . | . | TGTGCCAGCTCAGCGAGGGGGAGCGCGAACACCGGGGAGCTGTTTTTT | CASSARGSANTGELFF
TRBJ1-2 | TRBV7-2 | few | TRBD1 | TGTGCCAGCAGCTTAGACTCAGGGGGCAGGCGCTATGGCTACACCTTC | CASSLDSGGRRYGYTF
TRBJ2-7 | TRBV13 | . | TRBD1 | TGTGCCAGCAGTGAAGAGGGACAGATTATCTACGAGCAGTACTTC | CASSEEGQIIYEQYF
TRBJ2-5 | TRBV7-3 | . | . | TGTGCCAGCAGCTCGCGGAGGGGGGGCGGGGAGACCCAGTACTTC | CASSSRRGGGETQYF
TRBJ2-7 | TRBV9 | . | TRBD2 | TGTGCCAGCAGCGGCCTACCGGGACTAGCGGGACCCTACGAGCAGTACTTC | CASSGLPGLAGPYEQYF
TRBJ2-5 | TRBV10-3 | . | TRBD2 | TGTGCCATCAGTGACGTAGCGGGGAGGGAGACCCAGTACTTC | CAISDVAGRETQYF
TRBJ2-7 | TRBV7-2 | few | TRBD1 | TGTGCCAGCAGCTTGGGGACAGGGATGGAGCAGTACTTC | CASSLGTGMEQYF